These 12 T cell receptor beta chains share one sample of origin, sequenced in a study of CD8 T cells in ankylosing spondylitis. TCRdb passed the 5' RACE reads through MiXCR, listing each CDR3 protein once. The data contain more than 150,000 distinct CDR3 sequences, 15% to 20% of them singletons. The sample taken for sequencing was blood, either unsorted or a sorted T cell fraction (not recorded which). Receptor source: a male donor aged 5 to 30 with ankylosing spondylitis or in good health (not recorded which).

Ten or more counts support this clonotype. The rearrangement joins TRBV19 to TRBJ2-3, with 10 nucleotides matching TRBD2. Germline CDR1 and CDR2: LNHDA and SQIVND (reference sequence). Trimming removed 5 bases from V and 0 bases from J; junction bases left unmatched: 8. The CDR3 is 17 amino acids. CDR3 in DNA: TGTGCCAGTAGTGTCGAGCCGGGACTAGCGAGCACAGATACGCAGTATTTT. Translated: CASSVEPGLASTDTQYF. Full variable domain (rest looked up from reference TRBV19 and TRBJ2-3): DGGITQSPKYLFRKEGQNVTLSCEQNLNHDAMYWYRQDPGQGLRLIYYSQIVNDFQKGDIAEGYSVSREKKESFPLTVTSAQKNPTAFYLCASSVEPGLASTDTQYFGPGTRLTVL.

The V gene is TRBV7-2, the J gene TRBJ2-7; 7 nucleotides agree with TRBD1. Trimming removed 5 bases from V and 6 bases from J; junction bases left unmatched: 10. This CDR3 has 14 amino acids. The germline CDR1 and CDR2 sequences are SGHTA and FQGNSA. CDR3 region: CASSPRQGPSEQYF. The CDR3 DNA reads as TGTGCCAGCAGCCCCCGACAGGGTCCGTCCGAGCAGTACTTC.

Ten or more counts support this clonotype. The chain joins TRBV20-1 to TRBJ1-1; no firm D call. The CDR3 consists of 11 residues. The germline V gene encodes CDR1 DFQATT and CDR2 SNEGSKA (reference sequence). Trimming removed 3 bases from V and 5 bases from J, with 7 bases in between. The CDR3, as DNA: TGCAGTGCTAGGGACGGGACTGAAGCTTTCTTT. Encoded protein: CSARDGTEAFF.

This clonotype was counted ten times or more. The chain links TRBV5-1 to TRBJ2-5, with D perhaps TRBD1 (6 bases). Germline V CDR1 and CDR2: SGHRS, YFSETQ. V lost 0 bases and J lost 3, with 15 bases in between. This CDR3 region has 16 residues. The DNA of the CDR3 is TGCGCCAGCAGCTTGGAGGGGGTTCCCAGGAAAGAGACCCAGTACTTC. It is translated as CASSLEGVPRKETQYF.

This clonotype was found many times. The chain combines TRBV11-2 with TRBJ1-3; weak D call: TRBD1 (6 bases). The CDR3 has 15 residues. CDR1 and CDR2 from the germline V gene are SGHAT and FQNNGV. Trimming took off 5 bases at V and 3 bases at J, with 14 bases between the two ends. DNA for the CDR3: TGTGCCAGCAGCCCGGACAGCGACGTTGGAAACACCATATATTTT. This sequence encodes CASSPDSDVGNTIYF.

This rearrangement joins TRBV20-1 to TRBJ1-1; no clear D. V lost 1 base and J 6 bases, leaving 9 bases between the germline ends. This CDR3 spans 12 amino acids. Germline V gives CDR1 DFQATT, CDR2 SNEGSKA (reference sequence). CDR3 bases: TGCAGTGCTAGAGTCGGAGAGCCTGAAGCTTTCTTT. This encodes CSARVGEPEAFF.

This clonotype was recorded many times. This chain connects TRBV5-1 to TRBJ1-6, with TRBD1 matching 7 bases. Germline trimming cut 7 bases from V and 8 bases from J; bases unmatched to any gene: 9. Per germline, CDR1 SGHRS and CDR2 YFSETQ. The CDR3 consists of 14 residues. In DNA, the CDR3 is TGCGCCAGCCACCCCGGACAGGAGGATTCACCCCTCCACTTT. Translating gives CASHPGQEDSPLHF.

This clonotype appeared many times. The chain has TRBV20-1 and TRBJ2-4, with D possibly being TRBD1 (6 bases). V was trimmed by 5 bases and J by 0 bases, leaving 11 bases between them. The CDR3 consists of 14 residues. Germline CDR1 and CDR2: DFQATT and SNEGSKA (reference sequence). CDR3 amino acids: CSAAGQLAKNIQYF. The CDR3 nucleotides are TGCAGTGCTGCAGGACAGTTAGCCAAAAACATTCAGTACTTC.

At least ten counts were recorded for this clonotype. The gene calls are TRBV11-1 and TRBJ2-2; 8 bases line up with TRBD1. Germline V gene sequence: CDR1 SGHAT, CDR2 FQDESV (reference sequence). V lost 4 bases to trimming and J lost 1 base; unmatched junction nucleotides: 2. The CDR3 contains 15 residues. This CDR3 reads CASSSGTGNTGELFF. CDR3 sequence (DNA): TGTGCCAGCAGCTCCGGGACAGGGAACACCGGGGAGCTGTTTTTT.

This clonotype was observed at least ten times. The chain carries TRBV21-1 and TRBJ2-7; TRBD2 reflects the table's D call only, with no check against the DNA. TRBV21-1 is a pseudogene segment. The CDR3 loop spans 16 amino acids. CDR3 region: CASTTGTSGRIYEQYV. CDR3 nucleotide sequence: TGTGCCAGCACCACCGGGACTAGCGGGAGGATATACGAGCAGTACGTC.

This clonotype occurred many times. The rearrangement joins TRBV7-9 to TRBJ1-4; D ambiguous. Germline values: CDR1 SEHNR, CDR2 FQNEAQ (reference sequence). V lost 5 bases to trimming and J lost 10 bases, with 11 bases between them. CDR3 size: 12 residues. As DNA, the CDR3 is TGTGCCAGCAGCCAAGGGCAGGCAAAACTGTTTTTT. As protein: CASSQGQAKLFF.

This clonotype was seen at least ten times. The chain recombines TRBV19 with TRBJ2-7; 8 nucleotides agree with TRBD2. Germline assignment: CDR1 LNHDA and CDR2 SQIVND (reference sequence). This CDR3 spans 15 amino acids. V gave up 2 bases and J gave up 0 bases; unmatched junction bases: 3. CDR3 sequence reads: CASSIIAGPSYEQYV. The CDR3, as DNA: TGTGCCAGTAGTATAATAGCGGGACCCTCCTACGAGCAGTACGTC.